This is a list of T cell receptor beta chains from one sample in a study of cytomegalovirus exposure and HLA in healthy donors. Generated by immunoSEQ multiplex PCR, the TCRdb table keeps only in-frame clones and is missing some. The sample has some 95,000 clones, over 75% seen once; the top ten hold 6% to 9.5%. Sequenced sample: PBMCs. The receptor set was obtained from a young man in good health and CMV-seronegative. Each CDR3 is given with its conserved first and last residue. Fields, in order: D gene, J gene, clone size, V gene, CDR3 protein, CDR3 DNA. A D gene is named only where the DNA matches it firmly. Size is omitted from some rows. Given values are once, few, many or a class for expanded clones.

d_call: .; j_call: TRBJ2-7; clone_size: .; v_call: TRBV6-1; cdr3_aa: CASRAGPISYEQYF; cdr3_nt: TGTGCCAGCAGGGCGGGACCCATTTCCTACGAGCAGTACTTC
d_call: TRBD1; j_call: TRBJ2-7; clone_size: .; v_call: TRBV29-1; cdr3_aa: CSVWDRANYEQYF; cdr3_nt: TGCAGCGTTTGGGACAGGGCCAACTACGAGCAGTACTTC
d_call: TRBD1; j_call: TRBJ2-3; clone_size: .; v_call: TRBV9; cdr3_aa: CASSRGPSTDTQYF; cdr3_nt: TGTGCCAGCAGCAGGGGGCCAAGCACAGATACGCAGTATTTT
d_call: TRBD1; j_call: TRBJ2-7; clone_size: .; v_call: TRBV6-5; cdr3_aa: CASRRTGSSYEQYF; cdr3_nt: TGTGCCAGCAGGAGGACAGGGAGCTCCTACGAGCAGTACTTC
d_call: .; j_call: TRBJ1-2; clone_size: .; v_call: TRBV19; cdr3_aa: CASSIRGGDYGYTF; cdr3_nt: TGTGCCAGTAGTATCCGGGGAGGTGACTATGGCTACACCTTC
d_call: TRBD2; j_call: TRBJ2-7; clone_size: .; v_call: TRBV7-8; cdr3_aa: CASSRRTSGSQYF; cdr3_nt: TGTGCCAGCAGCCGGAGGACTAGCGGGAGTCAGTACTTC
d_call: TRBD2; j_call: TRBJ2-3; clone_size: .; v_call: TRBV6-1; cdr3_aa: CASSAELAGGTDTQYF; cdr3_nt: TGTGCCAGCAGTGCCGAACTAGCGGGGGGCACAGATACGCAGTATTTT
d_call: TRBD1; j_call: TRBJ1-6; clone_size: .; v_call: TRBV27; cdr3_aa: CASNRGYNSPLHF; cdr3_nt: TGTGCCAGCAACAGGGGTTATAATTCACCCCTCCACTTT
d_call: .; j_call: TRBJ2-7; clone_size: .; v_call: TRBV7-9; cdr3_aa: CASSFQGMISYEQYF; cdr3_nt: TGTGCCAGCAGCTTCCAGGGGATGATCTCCTACGAGCAGTACTTC
d_call: TRBD2; j_call: TRBJ2-5; clone_size: .; v_call: TRBV6-1; cdr3_aa: CASSEALSGGAGEETQYF; cdr3_nt: TGTGCCAGCAGTGAAGCGCTTAGCGGGGGGGCAGGTGAAGAGACCCAGTACTTC
d_call: .; j_call: TRBJ2-1; clone_size: .; v_call: TRBV4-2; cdr3_aa: CASSQVSGEQFF; cdr3_nt: TGTGCCAGCAGCCAAGTCTCGGGGGAGCAGTTCTTC
d_call: TRBD2; j_call: TRBJ2-4; clone_size: .; v_call: TRBV18; cdr3_aa: CASSPLSGRAAKNIQYF; cdr3_nt: TGTGCCAGCTCACCCCTTAGCGGGAGGGCGGCCAAAAACATTCAGTACTTC
d_call: TRBD1; j_call: TRBJ1-5; clone_size: few; v_call: TRBV7-2; cdr3_aa: CASIFPWTGKGNQPQHF; cdr3_nt: TGTGCCAGCATCTTTCCTTGGACAGGGAAGGGCAATCAGCCCCAGCATTTT
d_call: TRBD2; j_call: TRBJ2-7; clone_size: .; v_call: TRBV6-1; cdr3_aa: CASSERLAGAYEQYF; cdr3_nt: TGTGCCAGCAGTGAACGACTAGCGGGAGCCTACGAGCAGTACTTC
d_call: TRBD2; j_call: TRBJ2-5; clone_size: .; v_call: TRBV9; cdr3_aa: CASSVAAGGETQYF; cdr3_nt: TGTGCCAGCAGCGTAGCTGCGGGAGGGGAGACCCAGTACTTC
d_call: TRBD1; j_call: TRBJ1-2; clone_size: .; v_call: TRBV30; cdr3_aa: CAWSAQGADQAF; cdr3_nt: TGTGCCTGGAGTGCCCAGGGGGCAGACCAGGCCTTC
d_call: TRBD1; j_call: TRBJ2-3; clone_size: .; v_call: TRBV7-9; cdr3_aa: CASSSWTGSTDTQYF; cdr3_nt: TGTGCCAGCAGCTCCTGGACAGGCAGCACAGATACGCAGTATTTT
d_call: .; j_call: TRBJ2-7; clone_size: .; v_call: TRBV29-1; cdr3_aa: CSVGGPQLSYEQYF; cdr3_nt: TGCAGCGTGGGGGGGCCGCAACTCTCCTACGAGCAGTACTTC
d_call: .; j_call: TRBJ1-5; clone_size: .; v_call: TRBV21-1; cdr3_aa: CASSKTGQPQHF; cdr3_nt: TGTGCCAGCAGCAAAACAGGTCAGCCCCAGCATTTT
d_call: TRBD2; j_call: TRBJ2-7; clone_size: few; v_call: TRBV10-3; cdr3_aa: CAISEALAGERSYEQYF; cdr3_nt: TGTGCCATCAGCGAGGCACTAGCGGGTGAGAGATCCTACGAGCAGTACTTC
d_call: .; j_call: TRBJ1-1; clone_size: once; v_call: TRBV5-4; cdr3_aa: CASSVTGFNGEGSF; cdr3_nt: TGTGCCAGCAGCGTAACAGGGTTTAATGGGGAAGGTTCGTTT
d_call: TRBD1; j_call: TRBJ1-2; clone_size: .; v_call: TRBV10-3; cdr3_aa: CAIRPGQGVDYGYTF; cdr3_nt: TGTGCCATCAGGCCGGGACAGGGAGTCGACTATGGCTACACCTTC
d_call: TRBD1; j_call: TRBJ2-7; clone_size: .; v_call: TRBV4-2; cdr3_aa: CASSQRQGSEQYF; cdr3_nt: TGTGCCAGCAGCCAACGACAGGGCTCCGAGCAGTACTTC
d_call: TRBD2; j_call: TRBJ2-3; clone_size: .; v_call: TRBV27; cdr3_aa: CASTLRGYTDTQYF; cdr3_nt: TGTGCCAGCACCCTGCGGGGGTACACAGATACGCAGTATTTT
d_call: TRBD1; j_call: TRBJ1-6; clone_size: .; v_call: TRBV11-2; cdr3_aa: CASSLGLGTGLNSPLHF; cdr3_nt: TGTGCCAGCAGCTTAGGGCTTGGGACAGGGCTTAATTCACCCCTCCACTTT
d_call: .; j_call: TRBJ1-1; clone_size: .; v_call: TRBV7-8; cdr3_aa: CASSLGGMNTEAFF; cdr3_nt: TGTGCCAGCAGCTTAGGCGGAATGAACACTGAAGCTTTCTTT
d_call: TRBD2; j_call: TRBJ2-1; clone_size: .; v_call: TRBV2; cdr3_aa: CASSEGLAPSYNEQFF; cdr3_nt: TGTGCCAGCAGTGAAGGACTAGCGCCCTCCTACAATGAGCAGTTCTTC
d_call: .; j_call: TRBJ2-3; clone_size: .; v_call: TRBV20-1; cdr3_aa: CSARAPTNEYF; cdr3_nt: TGCAGTGCTAGAGCGCCGACTAACGAGTATTTT
d_call: .; j_call: TRBJ2-2; clone_size: few; v_call: TRBV7-7; cdr3_aa: CASSTGTNTGELFF; cdr3_nt: TGTGCCAGCAGCACCGGGACGAACACCGGGGAGCTGTTTTTT
d_call: TRBD1; j_call: TRBJ1-6; clone_size: .; v_call: TRBV5-1; cdr3_aa: CASGPVTGASPLHF; cdr3_nt: TGCGCCAGCGGGCCGGTGACAGGGGCTTCACCCCTCCACTTT
d_call: TRBD1; j_call: TRBJ2-7; clone_size: .; v_call: TRBV11-2; cdr3_aa: CASIAGTGASYEQYF; cdr3_nt: TGTGCCAGCATTGCCGGGACAGGGGCCTCCTACGAGCAGTACTTC
d_call: .; j_call: TRBJ1-2; clone_size: .; v_call: TRBV7-2; cdr3_aa: CASSFGWGDYGYTF; cdr3_nt: TGTGCCAGCAGCTTTGGGTGGGGGGACTATGGCTACACCTTC
d_call: .; j_call: TRBJ1-1; clone_size: .; v_call: TRBV5-1; cdr3_aa: CASSLVRGYEAFF; cdr3_nt: TGCGCCAGCAGCTTGGTTAGGGGGTATGAAGCTTTCTTT
d_call: .; j_call: TRBJ1-4; clone_size: .; v_call: TRBV30; cdr3_aa: CAWSVLGLPYEKLFF; cdr3_nt: TGTGCCTGGAGTGTACTAGGCCTACCCTATGAAAAACTGTTTTTT
d_call: .; j_call: TRBJ2-6; clone_size: .; v_call: TRBV11-2; cdr3_aa: CASSLRQAGYGANVLTF; cdr3_nt: TGTGCCAGCAGCTTGAGACAGGCCGGATATGGGGCCAACGTCCTGACTTTC
d_call: .; j_call: TRBJ2-3; clone_size: .; v_call: TRBV10-3; cdr3_aa: CAINESTSQDTQYF; cdr3_nt: TGTGCCATCAATGAGTCAACTAGCCAAGATACGCAGTATTTT
d_call: TRBD1; j_call: TRBJ2-7; clone_size: .; v_call: TRBV10-3; cdr3_aa: CAISGETGPYEQYF; cdr3_nt: TGTGCCATCAGTGGGGAGACAGGGCCCTACGAGCAGTACTTC
d_call: TRBD1; j_call: TRBJ1-1; clone_size: .; v_call: TRBV28; cdr3_aa: CASSKRKTGNMNTEAFF; cdr3_nt: TGTGCCAGCAGCAAAAGAAAGACAGGGAACATGAACACTGAAGCTTTCTTT
d_call: TRBD2; j_call: TRBJ2-1; clone_size: .; v_call: TRBV7-9; cdr3_aa: CASWGTSGREGLYNEQFF; cdr3_nt: TGTGCCAGCTGGGGGACTAGCGGGAGAGAGGGGCTTTACAATGAGCAGTTCTTC
d_call: TRBD2; j_call: TRBJ2-1; clone_size: few; v_call: TRBV28; cdr3_aa: CASSLAGPYNEQFF; cdr3_nt: TGTGCCAGCAGCCTAGCGGGCCCCTACAATGAGCAGTTCTTC
d_call: .; j_call: TRBJ1-3; clone_size: .; v_call: TRBV5-4; cdr3_aa: CASSLGSGSSGNTIYF; cdr3_nt: TGTGCCAGCAGCTTGGGTTCGGGGAGTTCGGGAAACACCATATATTTT
d_call: .; j_call: TRBJ1-6; clone_size: .; v_call: TRBV19; cdr3_aa: CASSITGEESPLHF; cdr3_nt: TGTGCCAGTAGTATAACGGGGGAGGAATCACCCCTCCACTTT
d_call: TRBD1; j_call: TRBJ1-2; clone_size: .; v_call: TRBV9; cdr3_aa: CASSAATGGYAYGYTF; cdr3_nt: TGTGCCAGCAGCGCAGCCACAGGGGGGTACGCCTATGGCTACACCTTC
d_call: .; j_call: TRBJ2-2; clone_size: .; v_call: TRBV28; cdr3_aa: CASSTGFTGELFF; cdr3_nt: TGTGCCAGCAGTACAGGGTTCACCGGGGAGCTGTTTTTT
d_call: .; j_call: TRBJ2-7; clone_size: .; v_call: TRBV4-2; cdr3_aa: CASSLHANSYEQYF; cdr3_nt: TGTGCCAGCAGTCTCCACGCTAACTCCTACGAGCAGTACTTC
d_call: TRBD1; j_call: TRBJ2-5; clone_size: .; v_call: TRBV10-2; cdr3_aa: CASSWDREGETQYF; cdr3_nt: TGCGCCAGCAGTTGGGACAGGGAGGGCGAGACCCAGTACTTC